This TCR beta chain was documented in a study of cytomegalovirus exposure and HLA in healthy donors. The V end was cut by 4 bases, the J end by 7 bases, with 12 bases between. The CDR3 loop spans 13 amino acids. CDR1 MNHEY and CDR2 SMNVEV come from the germline V gene (reference sequence). With 60 Vbeta and 13 Jbeta primers, the PCR was carried out. Data came from immunoSEQ multiplex PCR; TCRdb stores just in-frame clones and leaves some out. The sample shows about 210,000 clones, about 86% of them seen only once. This chain joins TRBV27 and TRBJ2-3; a possible D gene is TRBD2 (5 bases). The sequence derives from a man aged 35-49 years in good health and CMV-seropositive. Source material: PBMCs. DNA for the CDR3: TGTGCCAGCAGTTATAAGGCGACTAATACGCAGTATTTT. Its protein product is CASSYKATNTQYF.